This T cell receptor beta chain is from a study of blood T cells in healthy people across ages. Germline V CDR1 and CDR2: SNHLY, FYNNEI. This CDR3 region has 14 residues. The V end lost 2 bases, the J end lost 3 bases, and 8 bases lay between the germline ends. Isolation yielded PBMCs, at least 7 million per sample, in every case. Then a second PCR, running about 6 to 12 cycles, was carried out with a sample-barcoded 5' primer and a J-beta primer mix. TCRdb re-derived calls from the 5' RACE reads in MiXCR, one entry per CDR3 protein. The table has about 1.1 million distinct CDR3 sequences, about two fifths seen once.

The chain recombines TRBV2 with TRBJ2-1, with D uncertain. The TCR comes from a young man in good health. Sequencing was carried out using blood. The CDR3 nucleotides read TGTGCCAGCAGTGAAAGGCCAGACTACAATGAGCAGTTCTTC. Its protein is CASSERPDYNEQFF. Together with reference TRBV2 and TRBJ2-1, the CDR3 gives the full variable domain: EPEVTQTPSHQVTQMGQEVILRCVPISNHLYFYWYRQILGQKVEFLVSFYNNEISEKSEIFDDQFSVERPDGSNFTLKIRSTKLEDSAMYFCASSERPDYNEQFFGPGTRLTVL.